Listed below are T cell receptor beta chains from one sample, sequenced in a study of blood T cell repertoires in COVID-19. Using immunoSEQ multiplex PCR, the repertoire was profiled, and TCRdb retains in-frame clones only, with some absent. The sample carries around 140,000 clones, approximately 90% recorded once. What was sequenced was peripheral blood. These receptors all stem from a woman aged 45-59 years with active or convalescent COVID-19. The CDR3 runs from the conserved cysteine through the conserved F or W.

j_gene: TRBJ1-2; v_gene: TRBV6-6; CDR3aa: CASSYGRLSNYGYTF
j_gene: TRBJ1-1; v_gene: TRBV11-2; CDR3aa: CASSLVAGRAFF
j_gene: TRBJ2-7; v_gene: TRBV14; CDR3aa: CASSPLRPTRSEQYF
j_gene: TRBJ1-1; v_gene: TRBV5-4; CDR3aa: CASSLEEYREGVNEAFF
j_gene: TRBJ2-1; v_gene: TRBV28; CDR3aa: CASSWGTSGRDEQFF
j_gene: TRBJ2-6; v_gene: TRBV7-3; CDR3aa: CASTRPGANVLTF
j_gene: TRBJ1-2; v_gene: TRBV28; CDR3aa: CASTLQSPLYYGYTF
j_gene: TRBJ2-3; v_gene: TRBV4-2; CDR3aa: CASSQVGLAGGSFSTDTQYF
j_gene: TRBJ1-4; v_gene: TRBV21-1; CDR3aa: CASSSGPGERHEKLFF
j_gene: TRBJ2-5; v_gene: TRBV28; CDR3aa: CASSLQGTGKTQYF
j_gene: TRBJ1-2; v_gene: TRBV7-2; CDR3aa: CASSQDRGGYGYTF
j_gene: TRBJ1-2; v_gene: TRBV6-5; CDR3aa: CASSYSRTGPGYTF
j_gene: TRBJ1-2; v_gene: TRBV6-2/TRBV6-3; CDR3aa: CASSYSAGGLGGYTF
j_gene: TRBJ1-2; v_gene: TRBV30; CDR3aa: CAWRLTGAKPYGYTF
j_gene: TRBJ2-7; v_gene: TRBV7-6; CDR3aa: CASSPRDFHYEQYF
j_gene: TRBJ1-5; v_gene: TRBV6-1; CDR3aa: CASSVRTTYSNQPQHF
j_gene: TRBJ2-6; v_gene: TRBV9; CDR3aa: CASSVVLGANVLTF
j_gene: TRBJ2-1; v_gene: TRBV6-2/TRBV6-3; CDR3aa: CASSSLAGGYNEQFF
j_gene: TRBJ2-3; v_gene: TRBV27; CDR3aa: CASSPSGGPIDTQYF
j_gene: TRBJ1-1; v_gene: TRBV7-9; CDR3aa: CASSLVKEAEAFF
j_gene: TRBJ1-1; v_gene: TRBV5-5; CDR3aa: CASSLRDRKPEAFF
j_gene: TRBJ1-3; v_gene: TRBV19; CDR3aa: CASTSRDRGTGDGNTIYF